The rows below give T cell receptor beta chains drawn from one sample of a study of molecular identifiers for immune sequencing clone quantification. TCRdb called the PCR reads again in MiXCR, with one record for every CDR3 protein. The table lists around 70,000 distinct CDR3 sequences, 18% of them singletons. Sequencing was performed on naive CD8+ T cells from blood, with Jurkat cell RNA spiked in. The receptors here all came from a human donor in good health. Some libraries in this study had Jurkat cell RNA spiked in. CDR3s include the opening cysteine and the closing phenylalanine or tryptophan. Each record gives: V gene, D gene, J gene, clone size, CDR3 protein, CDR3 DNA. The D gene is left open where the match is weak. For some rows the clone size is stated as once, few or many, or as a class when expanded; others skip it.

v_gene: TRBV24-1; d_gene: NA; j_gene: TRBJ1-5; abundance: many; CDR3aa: CATAQGNQPQHF; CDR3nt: TGTGCCACAGCACAGGGTAATCAGCCCCAGCATTTT
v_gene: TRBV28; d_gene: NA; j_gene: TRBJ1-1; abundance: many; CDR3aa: CASSFRPNTEAFF; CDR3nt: TGTGCCAGCAGTTTTAGGCCGAACACTGAAGCTTTCTTT
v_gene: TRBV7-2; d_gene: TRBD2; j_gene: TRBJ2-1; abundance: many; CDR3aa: CASSTSGTSGKASPYNEQFF; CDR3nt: TGTGCCAGCAGCACATCCGGGACTAGCGGGAAGGCCAGCCCCTACAATGAGCAGTTCTTC
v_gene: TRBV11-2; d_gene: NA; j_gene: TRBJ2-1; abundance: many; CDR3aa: CASSLVLGSPEQFF; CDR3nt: TGTGCCAGCAGCTTAGTTTTGGGTTCTCCTGAGCAGTTCTTC
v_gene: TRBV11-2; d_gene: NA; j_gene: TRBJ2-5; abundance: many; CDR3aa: CASSSHRAGRETQYF; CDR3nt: TGTGCCAGCAGCAGTCACAGGGCCGGTCGGGAGACCCAGTACTTC
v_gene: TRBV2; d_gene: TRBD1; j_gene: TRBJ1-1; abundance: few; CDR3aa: CASRKDRAYFSEAFF; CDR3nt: TGTGCCAGCAGAAAGGACAGGGCCTATTTCTCTGAAGCTTTCTTT
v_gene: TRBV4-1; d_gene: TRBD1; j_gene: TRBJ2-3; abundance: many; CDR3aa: CASSSRGTDSTDTQYF; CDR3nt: TGCGCCAGCAGCAGCCGAGGGACAGACTCCACAGATACGCAGTATTTT
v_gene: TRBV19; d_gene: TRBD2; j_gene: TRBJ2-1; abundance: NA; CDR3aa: CASSMGLADEQFF; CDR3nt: TGTGCCAGTAGTATGGGCCTAGCGGATGAGCAGTTCTTC
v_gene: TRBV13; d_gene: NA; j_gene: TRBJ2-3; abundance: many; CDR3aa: CASSTRGQYTDTQYF; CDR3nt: TGTGCCAGCAGCACGAGAGGGCAGTACACAGATACGCAGTATTTT
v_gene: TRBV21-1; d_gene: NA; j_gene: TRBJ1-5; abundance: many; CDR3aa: CASSKGDSQNQPQHF; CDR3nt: TGTGCCAGCAGCAAAGGTGACAGCCAAAATCAGCCCCAGCATTTT
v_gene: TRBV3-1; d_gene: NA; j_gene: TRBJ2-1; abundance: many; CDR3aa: CASSRGSSPYNEQFF; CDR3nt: TGTGCCAGCAGCCGAGGCTCTAGCCCGTACAATGAGCAGTTCTTC
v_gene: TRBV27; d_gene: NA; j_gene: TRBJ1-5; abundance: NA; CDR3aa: CASSPAGEVSQPQHF; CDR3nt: TGTGCCAGCAGTCCTGCAGGGGAAGTCAGCCAGCCCCAGCATTTT
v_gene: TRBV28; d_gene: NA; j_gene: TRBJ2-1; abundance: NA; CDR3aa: CASFYNEQFF; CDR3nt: TGTGCCAGCTTCTACAATGAGCAGTTCTTC
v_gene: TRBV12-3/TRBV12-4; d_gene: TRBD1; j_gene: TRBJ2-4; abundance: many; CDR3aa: CASGDRAVDIQYF; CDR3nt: TGTGCCAGCGGGGACAGGGCGGTGGACATTCAGTACTTC
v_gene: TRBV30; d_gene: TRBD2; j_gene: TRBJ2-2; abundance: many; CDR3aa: CAWIDSGSAGELFF; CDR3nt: TGTGCCTGGATCGATAGCGGGAGCGCCGGGGAGCTGTTTTTT